Below are 13 T cell receptor beta chains sequenced from a single sample in a study of T cell repertoires in cytomegalovirus infection. Using its own MiXCR run on the reads, TCRdb lists one record per CDR3 protein. The sample contains hundreds of thousands of distinct CDR3 sequences, around 30% of which appear only once. These TCRs' antigens remain unknown. This material consisted of cultured CD8+ T cells from PBMCs, taken from culture after CMV antigen stimulation. Source of these receptors: a human donor in good health (CMV status not recorded). Some clones in this sample may be carry-over from other donors' samples.

V is TRBV7-8 and J is TRBJ2-7; D is perhaps TRBD1 (6 bases). The ends were cut back, 6 bases at V and 1 base at J, with 10 bases in the middle. Germline CDR1 reads SGHVS; CDR2 reads FQNEAQ. There are 13 residues in the CDR3. The CDR3 protein is CASRMRGSYEQYF. The CDR3 bases are TGTGCCAGCAGAATGAGGGGGTCCTACGAGCAGTACTTC.

The chain carries TRBV2 and TRBJ2-4; D is ambiguous. CDR3 length: 11 residues. Germline CDR1 reads SNHLY; CDR2 reads FYNNEI. V gave up 8 bases and J gave up 7 bases, with 9 bases separating them. CDR3 amino acids: CASAQWNIQYF. CDR3 coding DNA: TGTGCCAGCGCCCAATGGAACATTCAGTACTTC.

This clonotype showed up just once. V is TRBV28 and J is TRBJ2-7, with D maybe TRBD1 (7 bases). This CDR3 is built from 16 residues. CDR1 MDHEN and CDR2 SYDVKM come from the germline V gene. V dropped 2 bases and J dropped 2 bases, with 16 bases sitting between them. CDR3 sequence reads: CASSLRRGRGAYEQYV. Written as DNA, the CDR3 is TGTGCCAGCAGTTTAAGGAGGGGGCGCGGGGCCTACGAGCAGTACGTC.

This clonotype appeared a few times. Germline and junction disagree at one end, which may indicate a read error. The chain recombines TRBV18 with TRBJ2-1; D possibly corresponds to TRBD2 (6 bases). This CDR3 region has 17 residues. The germline gives CDR1 KGHSH, CDR2 LQKENI. In nucleotides, the CDR3 is TGTGCCAGCTCCCCACAAGGAGGGAAGCTCTTTTCTAATGAGCAGTTCTTC. Translating it yields CASSPQGGKLFSNEQFF.

This clonotype came up many times. This rearrangement joins TRBV7-6 to TRBJ2-1, with TRBD2 identical over 13 bases. Losses at the gene ends were 1 base for V and 9 bases for J; bases not matched to a gene: 15. CDR3 length: 19 residues. The germline V gene encodes CDR1 SGHVS and CDR2 FNYEAQ. CDR3 protein: CASSLGWVTSGGVDSEQFF. In DNA, the CDR3 is TGTGCCAGCAGCTTAGGATGGGTTACTAGCGGGGGGGTAGACAGTGAGCAGTTCTTC.

CDR3 sequence reads: CASSQVTGLEKLFF. In DNA, the CDR3 is TGTGCCAGCAGCCAAGTAACAGGTTTAGAAAAACTGTTTTTT. The chain uses TRBV14 and TRBJ1-4; D is possibly TRBD1 (5 bases). Trimming left V 1 base short and J 8 bases short, with 11 bases between. Looked up from germline, CDR1 is SGHDN and CDR2 is FVKESK. This CDR3 spans 14 amino acids. The full variable domain, its missing parts supplied by reference TRBV14 and TRBJ1-4, is EAGVTQFPSHSVIEKGQTVTLRCDPISGHDNLYWYRRVMGKEIKFLLHFVKESKQDESGMPNNRFLAERTGGTYSTLKVQPAELEDSGVYFCASSQVTGLEKLFFGSGTQLSVL.

This clonotype has just a few counts. The J gene is TRBJ2-7, the V gene TRBV6-6; D is unclear. The CDR3 is made up of 12 amino acids. The germline V gene encodes CDR1 MNHNY and CDR2 SVGAGI (reference sequence). V dropped 10 bases and J dropped 3 bases, with 13 bases sitting between them. The CDR3 DNA follows: TGTGCCACCGCCCCTAAGGACTACGAGCAGTACGTC. Translation: CATAPKDYEQYV.

Only a few counts were recorded for this clonotype. The V gene is TRBV27, the J gene TRBJ1-1; 7 bases agree with TRBD1. This CDR3 region has 13 residues. CDR1 MNHEY and CDR2 SMNVEV come from the germline V gene (reference sequence). With 7 bases clipped from V and 5 bases from J, the junction kept 7 bases outside the gene matches. CDR3 loop: CASKGGFGTEAFF. CDR3 DNA: TGTGCCAGCAAAGGGGGCTTTGGGACTGAAGCTTTCTTT.

This chain joins TRBV4-1 and TRBJ1-1; D is undetermined. This CDR3 contains 17 residues. CDR1 and CDR2 from the germline V gene are MGHRA and YSYEKL. Trimming shortened V by 0 bases and J by 4 bases, and 18 bases separated the two germline ends. The CDR3: CASSQEMGNYLGTEAFF. CDR3 DNA: TGCGCCAGCAGCCAAGAAATGGGGAATTACCTTGGCACTGAAGCTTTCTTT.

The rearrangement uses TRBV11-2 and TRBJ2-1; 7 bases align to TRBD2. The CDR3 covers 19 residues. With V trimmed by 0 bases and J by 2 bases, 13 bases remained unmatched. Per the germline V gene, CDR1 is SGHAT and CDR2 is FQNNGV. The CDR3 region is CASSLDSPLVAGAYNEQFF. CDR3 DNA sequence: TGTGCCAGCAGCTTAGATTCCCCTCTAGTCGCGGGGGCCTACAATGAGCAGTTCTTC.

In this sample, this clonotype turned up many times. CDR3 sequence reads: CASSWSGTEYNEQFF. The CDR3 DNA is TGTGCCAGCAGCTGGTCCGGGACGGAATACAATGAGCAGTTCTTC. The genes are TRBV7-2 and TRBJ2-1; D may be TRBD1 or TRBD2 (5 bases each). The V end lost 4 bases, the J end lost 4 bases, and 14 bases lay between the germline ends. The V gene's germline CDR1 is SGHTA and CDR2 FQGNSA. The CDR3 contains 15 residues. The variable domain in full, with the rest retrieved from reference TRBV7-2 and TRBJ2-1, is GAGVSQSPSNKVTEKGKDVELRCDPISGHTALYWYRQSLGQGLEFLIYFQGNSAPDKSGLPSDRFSAERTGGSVSTLTIQRTQQEDSAVYLCASSWSGTEYNEQFFGPGTRLTVL.

The chain joins TRBV6-6 to TRBJ1-4, with no clear D. Germline V gene sequence: CDR1 MNHNY, CDR2 SVGAGI (reference sequence). V lost 0 bases, J lost 2 bases, and 7 bases lay in between. The CDR3 runs 15 residues. CDR3 nucleotide sequence: TGTGCCAGCAGTTACTCGCGTTTGACTAATGAAAAACTGTTTTTT. Its translation: CASSYSRLTNEKLFF.

As concerns this clonotype: This likely comes from a read error, as the CDR3 has no conserved phenylalanine or tryptophan at its end. The rearrangement uses TRBV7-8 and TRBJ2-3; possible D gene TRBD2, 6 bases. Trimming stripped 3 bases from V and 4 bases from J, with 11 bases between. Germline loops: CDR1 SGHVS, CDR2 FQNEAQ. The CDR3 consists of 14 residues. The CDR3 nucleotides read TGTGCCAGCAGCTTTCTCCGGGAGTCAGATACGCAGTATTCT. Protein: CASSFLRESDTQYS.